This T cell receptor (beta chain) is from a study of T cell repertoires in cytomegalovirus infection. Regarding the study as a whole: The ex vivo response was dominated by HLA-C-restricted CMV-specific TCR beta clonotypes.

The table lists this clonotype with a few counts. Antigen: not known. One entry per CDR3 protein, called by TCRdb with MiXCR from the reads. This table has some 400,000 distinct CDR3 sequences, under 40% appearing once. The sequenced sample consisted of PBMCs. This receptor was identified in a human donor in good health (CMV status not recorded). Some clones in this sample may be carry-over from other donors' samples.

The CDR3 coding sequence is TGTGCCAGCAGAGACAACATGAACACTGAAGCTTTCTTT. Protein sequence: CASRDNMNTEAFF. The V and J genes are TRBV6-2 or TRBV6-3 and TRBJ1-1; D gene uncertain. The CDR3 length is 13 residues. Per the germline V gene, CDR1 is MNHEY and CDR2 is SVGEGT. Trimming pared 6 bases from V and 0 bases from J, leaving 8 bases between.